This T cell receptor beta chain was sequenced in a study of blood T cell repertoires in COVID-19. About the research overall: The United States, Italy and Spain were the sources of the acute and convalescent COVID-19 samples.

In assigning cohorts, the study relied on participant-reported clinical history. Data came from immunoSEQ multiplex PCR; TCRdb stores just in-frame clones and leaves some out. Of hundreds of thousands of clones listed, roughly four fifths were seen once; the top ten hold roughly 4.8%. V lost 7 bases, J lost 7 bases, and 14 bases stayed unmatched. The CDR3 length is 15 residues. Germline V gives CDR1 SNHLY, CDR2 FYNNEI. The sequenced sample was PBMCs or T cells enriched from blood (not recorded which). The TCR was taken from a woman between 50 and 59 years old who had been exposed to COVID-19. The V gene is TRBV2, the J gene TRBJ1-2, with 8 nucleotides matching TRBD1. The CDR3 DNA follows: TGTGCCAGCACCGAGACATCCGGACAGGGAATTGGCTACACCTTC. As protein: CASTETSGQGIGYTF.